This is a list of T cell receptor beta chains from one sample in a study of sequential checkpoint blockade in melanoma. Measured with immunoSEQ multiplex PCR; TCRdb has only the in-frame clones, and not every one. The table includes under 20,000 clones, about two thirds detected once. The sequences come from CD8+ T cells sorted from blood (inferred from file names), collected from a patient given nivolumab and ipilimumab in sequence. These receptors were collected from a human donor with melanoma. Each CDR3 is given with its conserved first and last residue. The D gene is left open where the match is weak.

J gene	V gene	D gene	CDR3 protein	CDR3 DNA
TRBJ2-1	TRBV15	TRBD2	CATSSQAGDYNEQFF	TGTGCCACCAGCAGTCAAGCGGGAGATTACAATGAGCAGTTCTTC
TRBJ2-7	TRBV5-8	NA	CASSFSHGYSYEQYF	TGTGCCAGCAGCTTCTCTCACGGTTACTCCTACGAGCAGTACTTC
TRBJ1-1	TRBV4-1	TRBD1	CASSPFTGGAGDTEAFF	TGCGCCAGCAGCCCTTTTACAGGGGGCGCGGGGGACACTGAAGCTTTCTTT
TRBJ2-3	TRBV15	NA	CATSRQARGDTQYF	TGTGCCACCAGCAGACAAGCTCGGGGAGATACGCAGTATTTT
TRBJ1-2	TRBV4-2	NA	CASSQETGILRDGYTF	TGTGCCAGCAGCCAAGAAACCGGAATTCTCAGGGATGGCTACACCTTC
TRBJ2-1	TRBV7-2	NA	CASRWEVYNEQFF	TGTGCCAGCAGGTGGGAGGTCTACAATGAGCAGTTCTTC
TRBJ1-2	TRBV29-1	TRBD1	CSVDPQGARGYGYTF	TGCAGCGTTGATCCACAGGGGGCGCGCGGCTATGGCTACACCTTC
TRBJ1-2	TRBV9	NA	CASSLEQGSGGYTF	TGTGCCAGCAGCCTTGAACAGGGCTCGGGGGGCTACACCTTC
TRBJ2-7	TRBV7-9	NA	CASSPPGGPTYEQYF	TGTGCCAGCAGCCCCCCGGGCGGGCCCACCTACGAGCAGTACTTC
TRBJ1-2	TRBV7-9	NA	CASSSPEGANYGYTF	TGTGCCAGCAGTTCCCCAGAGGGAGCTAACTATGGCTACACCTTC
TRBJ1-1	TRBV7-9	TRBD1	CASSATGGGGTEAFF	TGTGCCAGCAGCGCTACAGGGGGCGGGGGCACTGAAGCTTTCTTT
TRBJ2-5	TRBV13	NA	CASSSRSRVSQETQYF	TGTGCCAGCAGCTCCCGATCGAGGGTCTCACAAGAGACCCAGTACTTC